One and the same sample provided the 31 T cell receptor beta chains below, sequenced in a study of shared clonotypes between healthy human individuals. Here immunoSEQ multiplex PCR was the method, and the copy in TCRdb shows in-frame clones only, minus some. Of about 1.1 million clones listed, more than 75% were seen once; the top ten hold 0.52%. Material for sequencing was memory CD4+ T cells from PBMCs. Subset: CD45RA-negative fraction. Receptors were obtained from a man aged 18 to 29 in good health. Some clones in this sample may be carry-over from other donors' samples.

The chain couples TRBV29-1 to TRBJ1-2, with 10 bases aligning to TRBD1. J lost 7 bases, V lost 4 bases, and 9 bases had no gene match. The CDR3 is 14 amino acids. Germline loops: CDR1 SQVTM, CDR2 ANQGSEA. The CDR3 is CSVAWDRGLSGYTF. For the CDR3, the DNA is TGCAGCGTTGCATGGGACAGGGGATTGAGTGGCTACACCTTC.

Only one count was recorded for this clone. The CDR3 sequence is CASSYSSGSGTEAFF. In nucleotides, the CDR3 is TGTGCCAGCAGTTACTCGTCAGGTTCGGGCACTGAAGCTTTCTTT. The chain employs TRBV6-5 and TRBJ1-1; D gene unclear. Germline V gene lookup returns CDR1 MNHEY and CDR2 SVGAGI. This CDR3 comprises 15 residues. V was pared by 0 bases and J by 4 bases, with 12 bases between.

The J gene is TRBJ2-3, the V gene TRBV11-2, with a tentative D call TRBD2 (5 bases). This CDR3 is 17 amino acids long. Germline V gene lookup returns CDR1 SGHAT and CDR2 FQNNGV. Between the trimmed V and J ends, which lost 4 bases and 4 bases, there was a span of 21 bases. The CDR3 spells CASSSILRTAWADTQYF. The CDR3 DNA follows: TGTGCCAGCAGCTCCATACTGCGGACTGCCTGGGCAGATACGCAGTATTTT.

The chain's CDR3 is CASSTPRTAGNTIYF. CDR3 bases: TGTGCCAGCAGTACACCCCGGACAGCCGGAAACACCATATATTTT. The chain joins TRBV28 to TRBJ1-3, with TRBD1 as a possible D gene (6 bases). Germline V gene data show CDR1 as MDHEN and CDR2 as SYDVKM. The CDR3 runs 15 residues. V lost 5 bases and J lost 4, with 15 bases in between. Full variable domain (missing parts from reference TRBV28 and TRBJ1-3): DVKVTQSSRYLVKRTGEKVFLECVQDMDHENMFWYRQDPGLGLRLIYFSYDVKMKEKGDIPEGYSVSREKKERFSLILESASTNQTSMYLCASSTPRTAGNTIYFGEGSWLTVV.

The rearrangement uses TRBV5-1 and TRBJ2-3, with a weak D call TRBD2 (5 bases). The V gene lost 1 base and the J gene lost 7 bases, with 10 bases spanning the gap. This CDR3 is 13 amino acids long. Germline CDR1 reads SGHRS; CDR2 reads YFSETQ. CDR3 DNA sequence: TGCGCCAGCAGCTTGCTCCCCGGGAATACGCAGTATTTT. Encoded protein: CASSLLPGNTQYF.

The rearrangement uses TRBV15 and TRBJ1-4; a possible D gene is TRBD1 (6 bases). Germline V CDR1 and CDR2: LNHNV, YYDKDF (reference sequence). Deletions cut 3 bases from V and 12 bases from J, with 14 bases between. The CDR3 extends over 13 amino acids. The CDR3 bases are TGTGCCACCAGCAGGGAGGGGACATCAGAACTGTTTTTT. It translates to CATSREGTSELFF.

The J gene is TRBJ2-5, the V gene TRBV5-4, with 7 bases matching TRBD1. The J call is doubtful: the DNA matches TRBJ2-7 better. The CDR3 loop spans 14 amino acids. The germline V gene encodes CDR1 SGHNT and CDR2 YYREEE (reference sequence). DNA for the CDR3: TGTGCCAGCAGCTCCGGACAGGCGCGCTACGAGCAGTACTTC. This sequence encodes CASSSGQARYEQYF.

The rearrangement joins TRBV28 to TRBJ2-3; 10 positions agree with TRBD2. Per germline, CDR1 MDHEN and CDR2 SYDVKM. The CDR3 sequence is 16 residues long. V shed 1 base, J shed 4 bases, and the junction held 5 bases outside the gene matches. The chain's CDR3 is CASSLSRLAGSDTQYF. For the CDR3, the DNA is TGTGCCAGCAGTTTATCCCGACTAGCGGGTTCAGATACGCAGTATTTT.

There are a few counts of this clone. This chain joins TRBV4-1 and TRBJ1-1; TRBD1 aligns across 7 bases. The trim removed 0 bases at V and 7 bases at J, leaving 11 bases unmatched. From germline, CDR1 is MGHRA and CDR2 YSYEKL. The CDR3 runs to 16 residues. CDR3 in amino acids: CASSQDRGGGRLEAFF. DNA of the CDR3: TGCGCCAGCAGCCAAGATAGAGGAGGGGGCCGACTTGAAGCTTTCTTT.

This chain uses TRBV19 with TRBJ2-7; D unclear. Per germline, CDR1 LNHDA and CDR2 SQIVND (reference sequence). The CDR3 is made up of 15 amino acids. The ends were cut back, 7 bases at V and 0 bases at J, with 16 bases in the middle. The CDR3 region is CASTYSRLGSYEQYF. For the CDR3, the DNA is TGTGCCAGTACTTATAGCCGCTTGGGCTCCTACGAGCAGTACTTC.

This clone was counted only a few times. This chain links TRBV7-6 with TRBJ2-7; 9 bases line up with TRBD1. V was pared by 5 bases and J by 1 base, with 6 bases of the junction left unmatched. The CDR3 has 15 residues. Germline CDR1 is SGHVS and CDR2 is FNYEAQ. CDR3: CASSARTGESYEQYF. The CDR3, as DNA: TGTGCCAGCAGCGCCCGGACAGGGGAATCCTACGAGCAGTACTTC.

The rearrangement joins TRBV2 to TRBJ1-1; 7 bases fit TRBD1. The J segment lost 6 bases and the V segment lost 7 bases, leaving 11 bases of the junction unmatched. Germline values: CDR1 SNHLY, CDR2 FYNNEI. The CDR3 consists of 14 residues. CDR3 residues: CASTSGTDVPEAFF. The CDR3, as DNA: TGTGCCAGCACATCCGGGACAGACGTCCCTGAAGCTTTCTTT.

The V and J genes are TRBV5-4 and TRBJ2-6; D might be TRBD1 (5 bases). V was cut by 2 bases and J by 0 bases, with 15 bases left in between. The CDR3 consists of 18 residues. Germline V gene lookup returns CDR1 SGHNT and CDR2 YYREEE (reference sequence). The CDR3 here is CASSFRAGPSSGANVLTF. The CDR3 DNA reads TGTGCCAGCAGCTTTCGCGCAGGGCCCTCCTCTGGGGCCAACGTCCTGACTTTC.

The V call is TRBV29-1, the J call TRBJ2-1; either TRBD1 or TRBD2 may supply D (5 bases each). V was trimmed by 6 bases and J by 9 bases, leaving 15 bases between them. CDR1 and CDR2 from the germline V gene are SQVTM and ANQGSEA. This CDR3 contains 12 residues. The CDR3 nucleotides are TGCAGCGTGCCGACCCCGAGGGGTGAGCAGTTCTTC. Protein sequence: CSVPTPRGEQFF.

The chain joins TRBV10-1 to TRBJ1-5; TRBD1 is a possible D gene (6 bases). Germline loops: CDR1 WNHNN, CDR2 SYGVQD (reference sequence). Trimming shortened V by 1 base and J by 2 bases, and 15 bases separated the two germline ends. The CDR3 is made up of 17 amino acids. CDR3 protein: CASSELLTGRGNQPQHF. Written as DNA, the CDR3 is TGCGCCAGCAGTGAGTTGCTGACAGGTAGGGGCAATCAGCCCCAGCATTTT.

The V gene is TRBV7-3, the J gene TRBJ2-2, with D possibly matching TRBD2 (5 bases). V lost 5 bases to trimming and J lost 1 base, with 14 bases between them. CDR1 and CDR2 from the germline V gene are SGHTA and FQGTGA. CDR3 length: 16 residues. The CDR3 sequence: CASSNSLGENTGELFF. DNA of the CDR3: TGTGCCAGCAGCAACAGTCTCGGGGAGAACACCGGGGAGCTGTTTTTT.

The chain joins TRBV28 to TRBJ2-7; no clear D. The germline CDR1 and CDR2 sequences are MDHEN and SYDVKM. This CDR3 spans 14 amino acids. V lost 1 base and J lost 6, with 13 bases in between. The CDR3 spells CASSLLSEWSEQYF. The CDR3 DNA reads as TGTGCCAGCAGTTTATTGAGCGAGTGGAGCGAGCAGTACTTC.

About this clone itself: Additional DNA sequences in this sample encode the identical CDR3. The V and J genes are TRBV30 and TRBJ1-5; the D is unclear. Germline V gene data show CDR1 as GTSNPN and CDR2 as SVGIG (reference sequence). V was pared by 3 bases and J by 0 bases, with 6 bases between. The CDR3 consists of 13 residues. The CDR3 here is CAWSENSNQPQHF. For the CDR3, the DNA is TGTGCCTGGAGCGAAAATAGCAATCAGCCCCAGCATTTT.

This clone was detected only once. V gene TRBV4-1 combines with J gene TRBJ2-5, with 8 bases lining up with TRBD2. The germline CDR1 and CDR2 sequences are MGHRA and YSYEKL. The length of the CDR3 is 16 residues. J lost 0 bases, V lost 1 base, and 4 bases had no gene match. The CDR3 coding sequence is TGCGCCAGCAGCCAAGGAGCGGGAGCGTACCAAGAGACCCAGTACTTC. Translated, it gives CASSQGAGAYQETQYF.

The CDR3 loop is CASSPVGLSGEQYF. CDR3 nucleotide sequence: TGTGCCAGCAGCCCAGTAGGGTTGAGTGGCGAGCAGTACTTC. V is TRBV7-6 and J is TRBJ2-7; no definite D call. CDR3 length equals 14 residues. CDR1 SGHVS and CDR2 FNYEAQ come from the germline V gene. V was shortened by 5 bases and J by 6 bases, with 17 bases between the two germline ends.

The chain combines TRBV13 with TRBJ2-1; tentatively, D is TRBD1 (6 bases). V lost 4 bases and J 4 bases, leaving 14 bases between the germline ends. CDR3 length: 15 residues. CDR1 is PRHDT and CDR2 is FYEKMQ in the germline V gene (reference sequence). The CDR3 coding sequence is TGTGCCAGCAGCTGGGGACAAGACGGTTACAATGAGCAGTTCTTC. It yields the protein CASSWGQDGYNEQFF.

The genes are TRBV5-4 and TRBJ2-7, with TRBD1 matching 7 bases. V shed 4 bases and J 6 bases; nucleotides not matched to a gene: 10. CDR1 SGHNT and CDR2 YYREEE come from the germline V gene (reference sequence). There are 14 residues in the CDR3. CDR3 sequence reads: CASSPDRWASEQYF. CDR3 nucleotide sequence: TGTGCCAGCAGCCCGGACAGGTGGGCGTCCGAGCAGTACTTC.

Comments on this clone: This sequence is one base from a far larger clone and is likely a read error. The same CDR3 also results from other DNA sequences found in this sample. This chain links TRBV29-1 with TRBJ1-2, with D uncertain. Germline V gene lookup returns CDR1 SQVTM and CDR2 ANQGSEA. The CDR3 runs 11 residues. CDR3 amino acids: CSESSNYGYTF. The CDR3 region has the DNA TGTAGCGAGTCCTCAAACTATGGCTACACCTTC.

This sequence joins TRBV10-2 and TRBJ2-7; 8 bases line up with TRBD2. Trimming took 7 bases from V and 6 from J; bases not matched to a gene: 11. CDR3 length: 14 amino acids. Looked up from germline, CDR1 is WSHSY and CDR2 is SAAADI. In DNA form, the CDR3 reads TGCGCCAGCATTAGCGAGCGGGGGCGAGGCGAGCAGTACTTC. Its protein product is CASISERGRGEQYF.

The CDR3 protein is CASSGGQGRAGELFF. CDR3 sequence (DNA): TGTGCCAGCAGCGGCGGACAGGGTCGGGCCGGGGAGCTGTTTTTT. V usage is TRBV5-4 and J usage is TRBJ2-2, with 8 bases that match TRBD1. The CDR3 has 15 amino acids. Germline V gene data show CDR1 as SGHNT and CDR2 as YYREEE (reference sequence). Trimming removed 4 bases from V and 6 bases from J; junction bases left unmatched: 8.

The rearrangement uses TRBV19 and TRBJ2-3; TRBD2 aligns across 7 bases. The CDR3 consists of 15 residues. V dropped 1 base and J dropped 2; count of bases not matched to a gene: 3. Germline-derived CDR1 and CDR2 are LNHDA and SQIVND (reference sequence). The CDR3 sequence is CASSIGSGVTDTQYF. DNA of the CDR3: TGTGCCAGTAGTATAGGAAGCGGGGTCACAGATACGCAGTATTTT.

The chain uses TRBV10-3 and TRBJ2-7, with 8 nucleotides matching TRBD1. CDR1 and CDR2 (germline): ENHRY, SYGVKD. V shed 3 bases and J 5 bases; nucleotides not matched to a gene: 12. The CDR3 is 16 residues long. CDR3 loop: CAISEGGQGARNEQYF. The DNA for the CDR3 is TGTGCCATCAGTGAAGGTGGGCAGGGGGCTAGGAACGAGCAGTACTTC.

The rearrangement links TRBV5-4 to TRBJ2-7, with 11 bases that match TRBD2. Germline V lookup: CDR1 SGHNT, CDR2 YYREEE (reference sequence). The CDR3 covers 15 residues. Trimming removed 0 bases from V and 4 bases from J; junction bases left unmatched: 3. The DNA of the CDR3 is TGTGCCAGCAGCTTGGGCACTAGCGGGAGTTACGAGCAGTACTTC. Its protein product is CASSLGTSGSYEQYF.

The rearrangement uses TRBV7-3 and TRBJ2-5; possibly TRBD1 for D (6 bases). The V end lost 4 bases, the J end lost 2 bases, and 14 bases lay between the germline ends. CDR1 is SGHTA, CDR2 FQGTGA, per germline. CDR3 size: 15 residues. CDR3 in DNA: TGTGCCAGCAGCTCACAGGGTGGGGAGCAAGAGACCCAGTACTTC. Translating gives CASSSQGGEQETQYF. The variable domain in full, with the rest retrieved from reference TRBV7-3 and TRBJ2-5, is GAGVSQTPSNKVTEKGKYVELRCDPISGHTALYWYRQSLGQGPEFLIYFQGTGAADDSGLPNDRFFAVRPEGSVSTLKIQRTERGDSAVYLCASSSQGGEQETQYFGPGTRLLVL.

This clone appeared many times. J is TRBJ1-1 and V is TRBV6-5; possible D gene TRBD1, 5 bases. This CDR3 has 14 residues. Trimming pared 2 bases from V and 8 bases from J, leaving 15 bases between. Looked up from germline, CDR1 is MNHEY and CDR2 is SVGAGI. The CDR3 DNA reads TGTGCCAGCAGTTACAGCGACAGAGTTATAGAAGCTTTCTTT. Translation gives CASSYSDRVIEAFF.

This chain connects TRBV12-5 to TRBJ2-1; no clear D gene. Germline CDR1 reads LGHNT; CDR2 reads FRNRAP. Between the trimmed V and J ends, which lost 2 bases and 0 bases, there was a span of 14 bases. The CDR3 covers 17 residues. CDR3 loop: CASGLSYSVTSYNEQFF. The CDR3 DNA is TGTGCTAGTGGTTTGTCCTACAGCGTCACCTCCTACAATGAGCAGTTCTTC.